The clone carrying this T cell receptor (beta chain) was observed a few times. Its target is not known. The repertoire was sequenced with immunoSEQ multiplex PCR; TCRdb's copy has only in-frame clones and lacks some. The sample carries about 28,000 clones, 80% recorded once. The V gene's germline CDR1 is SGHDT and CDR2 YYEEEE. V shed 4 bases, J shed 7 bases, and the junction held 7 bases outside the gene matches. CDR3 size: 14 residues. This record belongs to a study of OX40 agonist ivuxolimab in advanced cancers. Overall study results and limits: Certain nonresponders additionally had low normalized T-cell clonal expansion.

The sequence was collected from an adult with an advanced solid tumor such as melanoma, head and neck, liver or kidney cancer. Specimen: CD4+ or CD8+ T cells sorted from blood, collected in a trial of the OX40 agonist ivuxolimab. V is TRBV5-6 and J is TRBJ1-2; 10 nucleotides align to TRBD1. This CDR3 is CASSAGTGAGGYTF. Written as DNA, the CDR3 is TGTGCCAGCAGCGCCGGGACAGGGGCCGGTGGCTACACCTTC.